This TCR beta chain is drawn from a study of blood T cells in healthy people across ages (dated by TCRdb to the mid-2010s). Study-level background: In model experiments, roughly one uniquely barcoded TCR beta cDNA molecule per two T cells was captured by template switching. Four age groups were formed from the donors: young (average approximately 15 years), middle-aged (approximately 40), aged (roughly 56) and long-lived (more than 75). The study measured age-related changes in TCR beta repertoire diversity using deep sequencing normalized with unique cDNA molecular identifiers. The study analyzed two additional independent replicas of 1 million unique cDNA reads from the same blood draw for two donors, one aged 18 to 30 and one aged 80 or older. Donors of different ages were randomly distributed across sequencing lanes to avoid experimental bias. Results and caveats for the whole study, not just this receptor: Bulk unsorted PBMC profiling prevented conclusive comparison of naive and antigen-experienced compartments. Because the CMV infection status of the donors was unknown, age-related changes in expanded clonotypes may potentially have been confounded. Estimates of total diversity based on one million sequenced T cells were regarded as lower bounds and as underestimates. As age increased, observed TCR beta diversity per million T cells dropped in a roughly linear way, and a significant reduction was already evident by age 40. The long-lived group showed more naive CD4+ T cells, fewer expanded clones and increased TCR diversity than the aged group, suggesting age selection. Observed TCR beta diversity correlated strongly with the percentage of naive T cells measured by flow cytometry.

At the junction V is shortened by 4 bases and J by 1 base; bases outside the gene matches: 3. Via the germline V gene (reference sequence), CDR1 is MNHEY and CDR2 SMNVEV. Including cysteine and phenylalanine, the CDR3 has 14 amino acids. CDR3 DNA only is kept here, 42 bases in frame from base 1. Library preparation used 5' RACE. The instrument was an Illumina HiSeq 2500. The second PCR ran for about 6 to 12 cycles and used a J-beta primer mix along with a sample-barcoded 5' primer. A template-switch 5' adaptor carrying 12 random nucleotides introduced a unique molecular identifier onto each TCR beta cDNA molecule. At least 2.5 million CDR3-containing paired-end reads were obtained from each sample. First-strand cDNA synthesis was performed from all RNA using the Mint cDNA synthesis kit, with priming by a TRBC-specific oligonucleotide. After uracil-DNA glycosylase treatment, a first 18-cycle PCR used universal primers M1SS and BC2_uni_R on all cDNA. In the source study's methods: For normalization, 1 million high-quality reads, each with a distinct molecular identifier, were randomly selected from each sample. Instead of being binned into consensus sequences, reads with shared molecular identifiers were discarded. MiTCR, run with a Q25 quality threshold and the strictest error-elimination algorithm, handled CDR3 identification, clonotype clustering and error correction. Lower-bound total TCR beta diversity was estimated with a nonparametric unseen species model using Euler transformation. TCRdb applied fastp at Q25 and MiXCR to the public reads, then kept only in-frame beta chains. Duplicate CDR3 protein sequences are folded into a single record with the most common DNA and genes. The V and J calls reflect TCRdb's pipeline rather than the authors' work. This sample has fewer than 1,000,000 distinct CDR3 sequences in its table, and more than 40% of those were observed once. Approximately 19% of the sample belongs to the ten largest clones.

A word on this clonotype: Which antigen it targets is not known. Nothing much larger sits one base from this clone, and base qualities are not available.

Donors were approximately 42 systemically healthy Caucasian individuals from Russia aged roughly 6 to 100 years. Each donor gave 8 to 10 milliliters of peripheral blood, drawn into EDTA-treated Vacutainer tubes. Ficoll-Paque density-gradient centrifugation was used to isolate PBMCs, with at least 7 million per sample. Trizol reagent was used to extract total RNA from the PBMCs, yielding at least 5.5 micrograms per sample. Naive CD45RAhigh/CD27high T cell percentages were measured by flow cytometry on a PBMC aliquot from every donor. The sequence was obtained from a man aged 55 to 70 in good health. Sequencing was done on a sample of blood. The chain joins TRBV27 to TRBJ2-7; 8 middle bases align to TRBD1. The CDR3 in this case is CASSWDRRSYEQYF. The DNA sequence is TGTGCCAGCAGTTGGGACAGGCGGTCCTACGAGCAGTACTTC.